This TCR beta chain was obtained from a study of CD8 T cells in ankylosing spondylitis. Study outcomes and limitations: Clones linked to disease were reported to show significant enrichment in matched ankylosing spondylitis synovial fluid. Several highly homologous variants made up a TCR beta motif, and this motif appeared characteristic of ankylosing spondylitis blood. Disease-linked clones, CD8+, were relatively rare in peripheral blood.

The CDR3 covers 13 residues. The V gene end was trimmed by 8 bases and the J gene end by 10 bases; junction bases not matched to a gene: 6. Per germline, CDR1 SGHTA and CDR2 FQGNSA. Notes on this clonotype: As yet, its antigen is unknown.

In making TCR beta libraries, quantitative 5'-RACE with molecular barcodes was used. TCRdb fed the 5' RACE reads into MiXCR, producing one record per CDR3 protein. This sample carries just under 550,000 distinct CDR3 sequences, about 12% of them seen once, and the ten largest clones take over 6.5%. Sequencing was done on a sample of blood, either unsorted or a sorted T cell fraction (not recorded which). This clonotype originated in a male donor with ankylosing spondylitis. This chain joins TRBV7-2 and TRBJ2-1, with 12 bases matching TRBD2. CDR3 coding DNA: TGTGCCAGCCGACTAGCGGGAGCGGGGGAGCAGTTCTTC. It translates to CASRLAGAGEQFF.